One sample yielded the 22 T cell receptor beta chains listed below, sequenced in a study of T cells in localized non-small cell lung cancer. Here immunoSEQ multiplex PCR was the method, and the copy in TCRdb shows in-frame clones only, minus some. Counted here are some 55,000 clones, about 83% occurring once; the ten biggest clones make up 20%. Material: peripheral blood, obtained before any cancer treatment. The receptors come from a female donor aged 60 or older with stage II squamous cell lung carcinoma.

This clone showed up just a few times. The CDR3 here is CASSPLDREGAAEAFF. Here the CDR3 DNA reads TGTGCCAGCAGCCCCCTGGACAGGGAGGGTGCGGCTGAAGCTTTCTTT. The chain is built from TRBV9 and TRBJ1-1; 8 bases line up with TRBD1. Losses at the gene ends were 4 bases for V and 6 bases for J; bases not matched to a gene: 14. The germline gives CDR1 SGDLS, CDR2 YYNGEE. The CDR3 extends over 16 amino acids.

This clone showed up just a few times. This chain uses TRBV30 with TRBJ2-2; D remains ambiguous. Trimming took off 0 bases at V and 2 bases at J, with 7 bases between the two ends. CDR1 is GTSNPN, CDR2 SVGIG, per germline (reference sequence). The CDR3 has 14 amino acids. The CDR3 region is CAWSVLHNTGELFF. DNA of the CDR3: TGTGCCTGGAGTGTACTACATAACACCGGGGAGCTGTTTTTT.

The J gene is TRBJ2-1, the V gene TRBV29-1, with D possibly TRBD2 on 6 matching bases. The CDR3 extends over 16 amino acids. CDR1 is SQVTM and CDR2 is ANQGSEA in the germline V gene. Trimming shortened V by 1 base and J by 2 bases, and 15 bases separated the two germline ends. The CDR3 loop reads CSVEGRVEGTYNEQFF. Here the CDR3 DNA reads TGCAGCGTTGAAGGGAGGGTGGAGGGAACCTACAATGAGCAGTTCTTC.

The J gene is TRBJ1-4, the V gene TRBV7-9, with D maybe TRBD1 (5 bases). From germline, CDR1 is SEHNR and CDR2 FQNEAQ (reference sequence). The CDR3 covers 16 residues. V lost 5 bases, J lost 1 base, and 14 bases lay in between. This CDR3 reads CASSPLTAGTNEKLFF. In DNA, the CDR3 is TGTGCCAGCAGCCCGCTGACAGCAGGAACTAATGAAAAACTGTTTTTT.

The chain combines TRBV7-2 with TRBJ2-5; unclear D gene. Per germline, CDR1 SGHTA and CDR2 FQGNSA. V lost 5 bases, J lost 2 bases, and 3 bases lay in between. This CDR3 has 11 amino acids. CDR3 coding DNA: TGTGCCAGCAGCCCTCAAGAGACCCAGTACTTC. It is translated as CASSPQETQYF.

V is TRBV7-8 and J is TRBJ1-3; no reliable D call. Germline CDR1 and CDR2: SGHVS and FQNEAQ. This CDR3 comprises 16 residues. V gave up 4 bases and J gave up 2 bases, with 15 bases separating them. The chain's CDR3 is CASSSASGKAGNTIYF. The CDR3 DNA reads TGTGCCAGCAGCTCCGCCTCAGGCAAGGCTGGAAACACCATATATTTT.

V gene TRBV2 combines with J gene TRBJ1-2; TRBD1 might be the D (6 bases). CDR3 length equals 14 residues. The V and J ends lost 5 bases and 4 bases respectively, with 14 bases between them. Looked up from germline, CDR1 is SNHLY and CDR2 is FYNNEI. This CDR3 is CASSHPGEVYGYTF. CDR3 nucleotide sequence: TGTGCCAGCAGTCACCCAGGGGAGGTCTATGGCTACACCTTC.

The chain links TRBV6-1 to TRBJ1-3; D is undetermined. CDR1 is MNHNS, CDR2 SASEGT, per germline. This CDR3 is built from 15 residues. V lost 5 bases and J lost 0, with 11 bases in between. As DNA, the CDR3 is TGTGCCAGCAGTCTAAAACCGAGCTCTGGAAACACCATATATTTT. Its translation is CASSLKPSSGNTIYF.

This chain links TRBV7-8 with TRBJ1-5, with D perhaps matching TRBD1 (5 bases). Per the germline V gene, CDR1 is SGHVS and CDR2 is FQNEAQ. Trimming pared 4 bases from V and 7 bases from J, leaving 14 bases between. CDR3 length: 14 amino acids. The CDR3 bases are TGTGCCAGCAGCTCACAGCAGGGTCGACAGCCCCAGCATTTT. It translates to CASSSQQGRQPQHF.

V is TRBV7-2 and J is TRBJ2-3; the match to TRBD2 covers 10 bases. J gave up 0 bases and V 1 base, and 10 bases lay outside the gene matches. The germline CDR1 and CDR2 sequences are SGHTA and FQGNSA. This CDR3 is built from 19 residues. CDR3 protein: CASSLVRRTSGFSTDTQYF. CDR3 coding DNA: TGTGCCAGCAGCTTAGTCCGTCGGACTAGCGGATTTAGCACAGATACGCAGTATTTT.

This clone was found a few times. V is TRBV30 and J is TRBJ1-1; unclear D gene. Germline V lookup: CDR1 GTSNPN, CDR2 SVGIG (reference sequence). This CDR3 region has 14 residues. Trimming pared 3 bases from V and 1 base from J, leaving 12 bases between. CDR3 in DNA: TGTGCCTGGAGGGGGTTAACCTCGAACACTGAAGCTTTCTTT. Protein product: CAWRGLTSNTEAFF. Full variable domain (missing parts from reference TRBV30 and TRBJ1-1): SQTIHQWPATLVQPVGSPLSLECTVEGTSNPNLYWYRQAAGRGLQLLFYSVGIGQISSEVPQNLSASRPQDRQFILSSKKLLLSDSGFYLCAWRGLTSNTEAFFGQGTRLTVV.

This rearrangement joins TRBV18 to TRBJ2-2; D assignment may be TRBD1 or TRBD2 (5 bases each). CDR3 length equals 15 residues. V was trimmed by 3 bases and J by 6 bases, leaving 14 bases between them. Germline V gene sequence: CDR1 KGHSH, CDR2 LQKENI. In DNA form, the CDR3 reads TGTGCCAGCTCACCGATCGGGACCGCCGCCGGGGAGCTGTTTTTT. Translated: CASSPIGTAAGELFF.

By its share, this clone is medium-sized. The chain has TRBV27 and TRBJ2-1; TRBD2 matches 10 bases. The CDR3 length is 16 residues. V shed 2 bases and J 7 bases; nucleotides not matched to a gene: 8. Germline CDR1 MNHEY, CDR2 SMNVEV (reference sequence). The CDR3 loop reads CASSLPSGGGKNEQFF. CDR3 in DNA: TGTGCCAGCAGTTTACCTAGCGGGGGCGGCAAGAATGAGCAGTTCTTC.

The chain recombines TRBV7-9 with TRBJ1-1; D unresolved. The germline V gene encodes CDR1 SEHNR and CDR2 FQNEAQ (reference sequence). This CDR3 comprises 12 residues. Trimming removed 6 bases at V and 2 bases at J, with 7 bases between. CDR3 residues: CASSSENTEAFF. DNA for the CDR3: TGTGCCAGCAGTTCTGAAAACACTGAAGCTTTCTTT. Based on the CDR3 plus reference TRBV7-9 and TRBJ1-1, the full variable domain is DTGVSQNPRHKITKRGQNVTFRCDPISEHNRLYWYRQTLGQGPEFLTYFQNEAQLEKSRLLSDRFSAERPKGSFSTLEIQRTEQGDSAMYLCASSSENTEAFFGQGTRLTVV.

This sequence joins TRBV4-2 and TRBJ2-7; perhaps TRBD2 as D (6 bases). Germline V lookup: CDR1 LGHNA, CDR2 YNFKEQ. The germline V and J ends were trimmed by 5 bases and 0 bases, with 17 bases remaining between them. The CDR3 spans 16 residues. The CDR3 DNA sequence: TGTGCCAGCAGCACCTCCAGCGGGTCGTTCTCCTACGAGCAGTACTTC. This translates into CASSTSSGSFSYEQYF.

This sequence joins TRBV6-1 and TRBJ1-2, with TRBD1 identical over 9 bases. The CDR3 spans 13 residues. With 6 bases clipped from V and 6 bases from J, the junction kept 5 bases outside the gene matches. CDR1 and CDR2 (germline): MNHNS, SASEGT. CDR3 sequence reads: CASSRQGGDGYTF. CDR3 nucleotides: TGTGCCAGCAGCAGACAGGGGGGTGATGGCTACACCTTC.

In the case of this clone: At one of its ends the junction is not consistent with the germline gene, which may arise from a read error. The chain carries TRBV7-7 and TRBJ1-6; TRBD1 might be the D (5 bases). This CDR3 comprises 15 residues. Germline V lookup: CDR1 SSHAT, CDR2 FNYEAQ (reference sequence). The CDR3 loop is CASSLAGLGHSPLHF. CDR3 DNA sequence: TGTGCTAGCAGCTTAGCGGGGTTGGGGCATTCACCCCTCCACTTT.

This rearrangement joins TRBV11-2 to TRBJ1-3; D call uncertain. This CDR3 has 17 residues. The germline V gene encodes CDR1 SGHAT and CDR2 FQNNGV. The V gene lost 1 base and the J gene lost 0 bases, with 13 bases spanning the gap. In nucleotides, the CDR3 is TGTGCCAGCAGCTTAGTTGGTGGCTCATACTCTGGAAACACCATATATTTT. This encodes CASSLVGGSYSGNTIYF.

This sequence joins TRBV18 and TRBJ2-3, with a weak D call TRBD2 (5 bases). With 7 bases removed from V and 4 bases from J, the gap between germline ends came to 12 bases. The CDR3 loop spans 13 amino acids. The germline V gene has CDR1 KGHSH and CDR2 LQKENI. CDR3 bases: TGTGCCAGCTTAGCGTCCGCACCAGATACGCAGTATTTT. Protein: CASLASAPDTQYF. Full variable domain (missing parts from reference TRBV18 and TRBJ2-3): NAGVMQNPRHLVRRRGQEARLRCSPMKGHSHVYWYRQLPEEGLKFMVYLQKENIIDESGMPKERFSAEFPKEGPSILRIQQVVRGDSAAYFCASLASAPDTQYFGPGTRLTVL.

The CDR3 nucleotides are TGCAGCGTTGAAGGGGGCTCTGGAAACACCATATATTTT. Translating it yields CSVEGGSGNTIYF. The V and J genes are TRBV29-1 and TRBJ1-3; no definite D call. Germline assignment: CDR1 SQVTM and CDR2 ANQGSEA. V was pared by 1 base and J by 0 bases, with 4 bases between. The CDR3 totals 13 residues.

The DNA for the CDR3 is TGTGCCAGTAGGAAACAGGGGGCGTCTACGAATACGCAGTATTTT. Protein: CASRKQGASTNTQYF. This sequence joins TRBV19 and TRBJ2-3; 9 bases are shared with TRBD1. Germline lookup yields CDR1 LNHDA and CDR2 SQIVND (reference sequence). Trimming removed 6 bases from V and 7 bases from J; junction bases left unmatched: 11. The CDR3 runs 15 residues.

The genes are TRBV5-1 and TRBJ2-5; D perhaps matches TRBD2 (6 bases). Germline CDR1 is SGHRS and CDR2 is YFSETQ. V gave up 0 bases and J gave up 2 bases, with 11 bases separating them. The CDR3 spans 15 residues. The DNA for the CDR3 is TGCGCCAGCAGCTTGGGGAGGAGGGCGCAAGAGACCCAGTACTTC. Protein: CASSLGRRAQETQYF.